Presented here are 26 T cell receptor beta chains from one specimen sequenced in a study of T cell repertoires in cytomegalovirus infection. Antigens of these TCRs are unknown. TCRdb fed the reads into MiXCR, producing one record per CDR3 protein. The sample consists of 600,000 to 700,000 distinct CDR3 sequences, roughly 33% of them appearing once. The material sequenced was cultured PBMCs, taken from culture after CMV antigen stimulation. These receptors were obtained from a human donor in good health (CMV status not recorded). Some clones in this sample may be carry-over from other donors' samples.

In this sample, this clonotype turned up a few times. The chain couples TRBV27 to TRBJ1-4, with unresolved D. Germline V gives CDR1 MNHEY, CDR2 SMNVEV (reference sequence). The CDR3 spans 12 residues. The V end lost 11 bases, the J end lost 5 bases, and 12 bases lay between the germline ends. The CDR3 DNA is TGTGCCTGCGGGTCCCCAAATGAAAAACTGTTTTTT. This codes for CACGSPNEKLFF. Together with reference TRBV27 and TRBJ1-4, the CDR3 gives the full variable domain: EAQVTQNPRYLITVTGKKLTVTCSQNMNHEYMSWYRQDPGLGLRQIYYSMNVEVTDKGDVPEGYKVSRKEKRNFPLILESPSPNQTSLYFCACGSPNEKLFFGSGTQLSVL.

J is TRBJ1-5 and V is TRBV20-1; D call uncertain. From germline, CDR1 is DFQATT and CDR2 SNEGSKA (reference sequence). The CDR3 has 13 residues. The V end lost 3 bases, the J end lost 5 bases, and 11 bases lay between the germline ends. CDR3 region: CSASRGWDQPQHF. CDR3 sequence (DNA): TGCAGTGCTAGTCGGGGTTGGGATCAGCCCCAGCATTTT.

This chain joins TRBV5-8 and TRBJ2-7; 11 nucleotides agree with TRBD1. The V segment lost 7 bases and the J segment 4 bases; nucleotides outside the gene matches: 10. There are 15 residues in the CDR3. Germline V gives CDR1 SGHTS, CDR2 YDEGEE. This CDR3 is CASFYTGTGGYEQYF. DNA for the CDR3: TGTGCCAGCTTCTATACCGGGACAGGGGGGTACGAGCAGTACTTC.

The genes are TRBV12-3 or TRBV12-4 and TRBJ1-1, with D tentatively TRBD1 (6 bases). This CDR3 is built from 16 residues. Trimming pared 6 bases from V and 1 base from J, leaving 18 bases between. This chain's CDR3 is CASRPDSWTANTEAFF. CDR3 DNA sequence: TGTGCCAGCAGACCCGACTCCTGGACAGCGAACACTGAAGCTTTCTTT.

The J gene is TRBJ1-3, the V gene TRBV12-3 or TRBV12-4, with D uncertain. The CDR3 is made up of 16 amino acids. V was pared by 6 bases and J by 5 bases, with 20 bases between. The CDR3 sequence is CASSWLNLDTRNTIYF. DNA of the CDR3: TGTGCCAGCAGCTGGCTCAACTTAGACACCCGAAACACCATATATTTT.

The chain has TRBV7-9 and TRBJ2-6, with D tentatively TRBD1 (5 bases). Trimming took 7 bases from V and 4 from J, leaving 14 bases between them. The CDR3 consists of 15 residues. Germline CDR1 is SEHNR and CDR2 is FQNEAQ (reference sequence). CDR3 in DNA: TGTGCCAGCACCAAAAGGGGATCCGGGGCCAACGTCCTGACTTTC. It yields the protein CASTKRGSGANVLTF.

Only a few counts were recorded for this clonotype. The chain uses TRBV6-6 and TRBJ1-1; D remains ambiguous. The germline V gene encodes CDR1 MNHNY and CDR2 SVGAGI (reference sequence). Trimming cost V 7 bases and J 2 bases, with 23 bases left between them. This CDR3 spans 17 amino acids. The CDR3 protein is CASTPPRLWGTNTEAFF. The CDR3 nucleotides read TGTGCCAGCACTCCCCCCCGTCTGTGGGGAACTAACACTGAAGCTTTCTTT.

This sequence joins TRBV10-3 and TRBJ1-5; 8 nucleotides match TRBD1. Looked up from germline, CDR1 is ENHRY and CDR2 is SYGVKD. The V and J ends lost 3 bases and 2 bases, in that order; junction bases with no gene match: 6. The length of the CDR3 is 16 residues. The CDR3 reads CAISDRGQGGNQPQHF. CDR3 in DNA: TGTGCCATCAGTGACAGGGGGCAAGGTGGCAATCAGCCCCAGCATTTT.

The chain links TRBV7-6 to TRBJ1-5, with no clear D. The CDR3 is 13 residues long. Germline values: CDR1 SGHVS, CDR2 FNYEAQ. Trimming stripped 3 bases from V and 10 bases from J, with 13 bases between. CDR3 sequence: CASSFSGEGPQHF. The CDR3 DNA is TGTGCCAGCAGCTTTAGTGGTGAGGGTCCCCAGCATTTT.

The chain joins TRBV7-8 to TRBJ2-3; the D gene is possibly TRBD2 (6 bases). Trimming shortened V by 1 base and J by 2 bases, and 13 bases separated the two germline ends. The CDR3 loop spans 16 amino acids. Germline CDR1 SGHVS, CDR2 FQNEAQ. The CDR3 reads CASSLVSRGLTDTQYF. The CDR3 DNA reads TGTGCCAGCAGCTTAGTCAGTCGGGGACTCACAGATACGCAGTATTTT.

The chain employs TRBV3-1 and TRBJ2-7; D unresolved. CDR1 is LGHDT and CDR2 is YNNKEL in the germline V gene (reference sequence). This CDR3 is 13 amino acids long. The V end was cut by 4 bases, the J end by 7 bases, with 14 bases between. This chain's CDR3 is CASSPRTTGEQYF. In DNA form, the CDR3 reads TGTGCCAGCAGCCCTCGGACGACCGGAGAGCAGTACTTC.

The chain is built from TRBV15 and TRBJ1-5; D is undetermined. Trimming took off 1 base at V and 6 bases at J, with 10 bases between the two ends. Per germline, CDR1 LNHNV and CDR2 YYDKDF (reference sequence). This CDR3 region has 14 residues. The chain's CDR3 is CATSRVGTSQPQHF. The CDR3 nucleotides read TGTGCCACCAGCAGAGTCGGCACTAGTCAGCCCCAGCATTTT.

The chain couples TRBV6-1 to TRBJ2-5; D is unclear. Germline values: CDR1 MNHNS, CDR2 SASEGT. The CDR3 contains 16 residues. V lost 2 bases and J lost 4, with 17 bases in between. In DNA form, the CDR3 reads TGTGCCAGCAGTGAAAGAGCGCCTACCCACAGAGAGACCCAGTACTTC. It specifies CASSERAPTHRETQYF.

This rearrangement joins TRBV6-8 to TRBJ2-1; 10 nucleotides match TRBD2. This CDR3 spans 18 amino acids. Trimming at V came to 2 bases and at J to 1 base, leaving 8 bases not matched to a gene. Looked up from germline, CDR1 is MNHGY and CDR2 is SAAAGT. The DNA of the CDR3 is TGTGCCAGCAGTTACGACCCAGGACTAGCGGATTCCTACAATGAGCAGTTCTTC. Translation: CASSYDPGLADSYNEQFF.

This chain connects TRBV7-3 to TRBJ2-1, with 7 bases that match TRBD2. This CDR3 has 13 residues. Per the germline V gene, CDR1 is SGHTA and CDR2 is FQGTGA. V was pared by 4 bases and J by 9 bases, with 6 bases of the junction left unmatched. The CDR3 protein is CASSWGGLSEQFF. The CDR3 nucleotides read TGTGCCAGCAGCTGGGGAGGGCTTAGTGAGCAGTTCTTC.

CDR3 DNA: TGTGCCAGCAGCTTCACTCCGGGACACAAGCAAGAGACCCAGTACTTC. Its translation is CASSFTPGHKQETQYF. The chain joins TRBV7-6 to TRBJ2-5; possibly TRBD1 for D (6 bases). The CDR3 sequence is 16 residues long. The germline CDR1 and CDR2 sequences are SGHVS and FNYEAQ. Trimming left V 3 bases short and J 2 bases short, with 16 bases between.

The sample holds many counts of this clonotype. This rearrangement joins TRBV7-2 to TRBJ1-5; 7 positions match TRBD1. CDR3 length equals 15 residues. In germline, CDR1 is SGHTA, CDR2 FQGNSA. V trimming: 6 bases; J trimming: 1 base; junction bases outside the gene matches: 6. CDR3 nucleotide sequence: TGTGCCAGCAGTTACAGGGGCGGGAGCAATCAGCCCCAGCATTTT. This translates into CASSYRGGSNQPQHF.

The chain is built from TRBV7-2 and TRBJ2-7, with a tentative D call TRBD1 (6 bases). CDR1 is SGHTA and CDR2 is FQGNSA in the germline V gene. This CDR3 is built from 14 residues. V was pared by 1 base and J by 7 bases, with 14 bases between. As DNA, the CDR3 is TGTGCCAGCAGCTTAGGGTACAGGGTTTATGAGCAGTACTTC. Translated: CASSLGYRVYEQYF.

This rearrangement joins TRBV4-3 to TRBJ1-2; TRBD1 is a possible D gene (5 bases). V was shortened by 2 bases and J by 4 bases, with 8 bases between the two germline ends. The CDR3 is 13 residues long. CDR1 is LGHNA, CDR2 YSLEER, per germline. The chain's CDR3 is CASSQPGTYGYTF. The CDR3 nucleotides are TGCGCCAGCAGCCAACCGGGGACCTATGGCTACACCTTC.

The V and J genes are TRBV4-1 and TRBJ1-2; D call uncertain. The germline V gene encodes CDR1 MGHRA and CDR2 YSYEKL. This CDR3 is built from 14 residues. V was trimmed by 0 bases and J by 2 bases, leaving 7 bases between them. CDR3 nucleotides: TGCGCCAGCAGCCAAGAAGGGCCCAACTATGGCTACACCTTC. Encoded protein: CASSQEGPNYGYTF.

Only one count was recorded for this clonotype. This chain uses TRBV27 with TRBJ2-5; 7 nucleotides agree with TRBD2. Germline CDR1 and CDR2: MNHEY and SMNVEV (reference sequence). The CDR3 has 15 residues. The V segment lost 3 bases and the J segment 2 bases; nucleotides outside the gene matches: 6. CDR3 DNA sequence: TGTGCCAGCAGTTTGGGCGGGGAGGGACAAGAGACCCAGTACTTC. This encodes CASSLGGEGQETQYF.

This sequence joins TRBV5-1 and TRBJ2-7, with TRBD1 matching over 8 bases. Trimming cost V 4 bases and J 0 bases; bases outside gene matches: 6. Germline V gene data show CDR1 as SGHRS and CDR2 as YFSETQ. This CDR3 comprises 15 residues. The CDR3 bases are TGCGCCAGCAGCACGACGACAGGGGCCTCCTACGAGCAGTACTTC. This codes for CASSTTTGASYEQYF.

This clonotype was seen only a few times. This chain joins TRBV6-5 and TRBJ1-4; D gene uncertain. V lost 0 bases and J lost 8, with 10 bases in between. The CDR3 runs to 14 residues. Germline lookup yields CDR1 MNHEY and CDR2 SVGAGI. This CDR3 reads CASSYSRNREKLFF. As DNA, the CDR3 is TGTGCCAGCAGTTACTCGAGAAATCGAGAAAAACTGTTTTTT.

This clonotype came up many times. The chain links TRBV11-2 to TRBJ2-3, with D possibly being TRBD2 (5 bases). The length of the CDR3 is 15 residues. Germline loops: CDR1 SGHAT, CDR2 FQNNGV. Between the trimmed V and J ends, which lost 6 bases and 3 bases, there was a span of 16 bases. The DNA for the CDR3 is TGTGCCAGCAGACCCGGGATCAGAGGGACAGATACGCAGTATTTT. Its protein product is CASRPGIRGTDTQYF.

This clonotype was picked up many times. This chain connects TRBV7-2 to TRBJ1-6; a weak D match, TRBD1 (5 bases). The CDR3 contains 15 residues. Trimming pared 1 base from V and 10 bases from J, leaving 14 bases between. The V gene's germline CDR1 is SGHTA and CDR2 FQGNSA. The CDR3 DNA reads as TGTGCCAGCAGCTTAGAGACAGCAGGAGGCTCACCCCTCCACTTT. It translates to CASSLETAGGSPLHF.

This chain uses TRBV7-9 with TRBJ1-2; TRBD1 aligns across 7 bases. V shed 1 base and J 0 bases; nucleotides not matched to a gene: 5. Germline values: CDR1 SEHNR, CDR2 FQNEAQ (reference sequence). The CDR3 is made up of 16 amino acids. CDR3 nucleotide sequence: TGTGCCAGCAGCTTAGTTACGGGACAGCCTAACTATGGCTACACCTTC. This encodes CASSLVTGQPNYGYTF.